The subject of this entry is one T cell receptor beta chain. Its antigen is not identified. The record originates from a study of CD8+CD57+ T cells in acquired aplastic anemia. Study at large: Sorted CD4+ and CD8+ cell DNA averaged about 3 ug.

Profiling of TCR beta VDJ combinations and CDR3 sequences used genomic DNA as template. TCRdb processed the reads anew with MiXCR; each CDR3 protein has one entry. Of 35,000 to 50,000 distinct CDR3 sequences listed, around 67% are singletons. With 4 bases clipped from V and 7 bases from J, the junction kept 13 bases outside the gene matches. Per the germline V gene, CDR1 is SGHAT and CDR2 is FQNNGV. This CDR3 contains 16 residues. Findings and limits, study-wide: Between patients and controls, approximately 29 CD8+ CDR3 sequences were found in common. Researchers reported that CD8+ Simpson's diversity was not significantly different in patients versus controls.

This clonotype was obtained from a human donor in good health, serving as a control. Source material: sorted CD4+, CD8+, or CD8+CD57+ T cells (not recorded which) from PBMCs. This chain links TRBV11-2 with TRBJ2-1; 7 nucleotides agree with TRBD1. CDR3 sequence: CASSYPGDRYRNEQFF. The DNA for the CDR3 is TGTGCCAGCAGCTACCCCGGGGACAGATACAGGAATGAGCAGTTCTTC.